The 26 T cell receptor beta chains given below trace back to one sample, sequenced in a study of T-cell reconstitution after alpha-beta-depleted transplantation in children. Construction of the TCRbeta library involved unique molecular identifiers. TCRdb redid the calling of the PCR reads with MiXCR, one entry per CDR3 protein. The table includes approximately 83,000 distinct CDR3 sequences, roughly 7.7% detected once. Material: PBMCs from the stem cell graft donor, obtained from the stem cell graft. The receptors shown here come from a human donor who donated a stem cell graft to a child with congenital amegakaryocytic thrombocytopenia.

The chain is built from TRBV5-1 and TRBJ1-2; D not resolved. This CDR3 region has 14 residues. V was clipped by 0 bases and J by 2 bases, with 8 bases between them. CDR1 and CDR2 (germline): SGHRS, YFSETQ. CDR3 nucleotides: TGCGCCAGCAGCTTGGATGGCAGGAACTATGGCTACACCTTC. Translation: CASSLDGRNYGYTF.

This clonotype was recorded many times. This chain connects TRBV7-2 to TRBJ2-1, with D possibly TRBD2 on 5 matching bases. The CDR3 totals 14 residues. Germline V CDR1 and CDR2: SGHTA, FQGNSA. V was pared by 3 bases and J by 6 bases, with 12 bases between. The CDR3 sequence is CASSFSGRGNEQFF. For the CDR3, the DNA is TGTGCCAGCAGCTTCAGCGGACGGGGCAATGAGCAGTTCTTC.

This clonotype was seen at least ten times. J is TRBJ2-1 and V is TRBV5-6; 8 nucleotides match TRBD2. The V gene's germline CDR1 is SGHDT and CDR2 YYEEEE. V dropped 2 bases and J dropped 9; count of bases not matched to a gene: 4. This CDR3 spans 13 amino acids. The CDR3 sequence: CASSFYGGGEQFF. CDR3 DNA sequence: TGTGCCAGCAGCTTTTACGGGGGGGGTGAGCAGTTCTTC. Full variable domain (remainder filled in from reference TRBV5-6 and TRBJ2-1): DAGVTQSPTHLIKTRGQQVTLRCSPKSGHDTVSWYQQALGQGPQFIFQYYEEEERQRGNFPDRFSGHQFPNYSSELNVNALLLGDSALYLCASSFYGGGEQFFGPGTRLTVL.

There are many counts of this clonotype. The chain recombines TRBV5-6 with TRBJ2-7, with 9 bases fitting TRBD2. This CDR3 has 14 amino acids. The ends lost 2 bases at V and 3 bases at J; junction bases unmatched: 3. Germline V lookup: CDR1 SGHDT, CDR2 YYEEEE. The DNA of the CDR3 is TGTGCCAGCAGCTTCGGTAGCGGGGGCTACGAGCAGTACTTC. Its protein is CASSFGSGGYEQYF.

This clonotype has ten or more counts. Here the CDR3 reads CASSDWTGDEQYF. Here the CDR3 DNA reads TGTGCCAGCAGCGACTGGACAGGGGACGAGCAGTACTTC. The chain carries TRBV3-1 and TRBJ2-7; 9 nucleotides match TRBD1. Germline CDR1 is LGHDT and CDR2 is YNNKEL (reference sequence). The CDR3 spans 13 residues. The ends lost 5 bases at V and 5 bases at J; junction bases unmatched: 4.

This clonotype was counted at least ten times. The chain links TRBV25-1 to TRBJ1-4, with TRBD1 as a possible D gene (5 bases). Trimming took 6 bases from V and 4 from J, leaving 12 bases between them. Germline V gene lookup returns CDR1 MGHDK and CDR2 SYGVNS. The CDR3 has 14 residues. CDR3 in DNA: TGTGCCAGCAGGACGGCAGGGAATAATGAAAAACTGTTTTTT. Translated, it gives CASRTAGNNEKLFF.

This clonotype was picked up a small number of times. The chain couples TRBV6-5 to TRBJ2-3; D not certain. The V and J ends lost 0 bases and 3 bases respectively, with 10 bases between them. The germline CDR1 and CDR2 sequences are MNHEY and SVGAGI. CDR3 length: 15 amino acids. The CDR3 spells CASSYSGSPTDTQYF. Here the CDR3 DNA reads TGTGCCAGCAGTTACTCGGGCAGTCCGACAGATACGCAGTATTTT.

This clonotype came up many times. The genes are TRBV6-1 and TRBJ2-3; a weak D match, TRBD2 (6 bases). This CDR3 is built from 13 residues. V lost 7 bases to trimming and J lost 2 bases, with 10 bases between them. Germline assignment: CDR1 MNHNS and CDR2 SASEGT. The CDR3 is CASNRLVTDTQYF. CDR3 DNA: TGTGCCAGCAATAGACTAGTCACAGATACGCAGTATTTT.

This clonotype was recorded many times. This sequence joins TRBV6-5 and TRBJ1-2, with 10 bases fitting TRBD1. Germline V gene sequence: CDR1 MNHEY, CDR2 SVGAGI. The CDR3 is 17 amino acids. The ends lost 7 bases at V and 5 bases at J; junction bases unmatched: 16. CDR3 nucleotides: TGTGCCAGCACCAACCCCAACCGGGACAGGGGAGGGTATGGCTACACCTTC. Translated, it gives CASTNPNRDRGGYGYTF.

This clonotype has a count of ten or more. The V call is TRBV20-1, the J call TRBJ2-7; 7 bases are shared with TRBD1. The CDR3 has 12 residues. Germline V gene lookup returns CDR1 DFQATT and CDR2 SNEGSKA (reference sequence). CDR3 bases: TGCAGGATCCCTGGACAGGCGGACGAGCAGTACTTC. Translation gives CRIPGQADEQYF.

This clonotype was recorded at least ten times. The chain couples TRBV20-1 to TRBJ2-1; TRBD2 aligns across 13 bases. Germline values: CDR1 DFQATT, CDR2 SNEGSKA (reference sequence). The junction had 5 bases not matched to a gene; V was cut back by 5 bases and J by 4 bases. The CDR3 is 15 amino acids. The CDR3 reads CSAPGLAGDYNEQFF. The CDR3 DNA reads TGCAGTGCTCCCGGACTAGCGGGAGATTACAATGAGCAGTTCTTC.

As concerns this clonotype: This sequence may be a read error, since a much larger clone differs from it by one base. The J gene is TRBJ1-1, the V gene TRBV5-1; D call uncertain. There are 16 residues in the CDR3. Trimming removed 0 bases from V and 4 bases from J, with 16 bases in between. In germline, CDR1 is SGHRS, CDR2 YFSETQ. CDR3 sequence reads: CASSLAGAGSGTEAFF. Here the CDR3 DNA reads TGCGCCAGCAGCTTGGCGGGCGCGGGCTCGGGCACTGAAGCTTTCTTT.

This clonotype was picked up many times. The gene calls are TRBV20-1 and TRBJ1-3; D is perhaps TRBD1 (5 bases). There are 13 residues in the CDR3. V dropped 1 base and J dropped 8 bases, with 12 bases sitting between them. Germline V CDR1 and CDR2: DFQATT, SNEGSKA (reference sequence). The CDR3 is CSARVGAEYTIYF. In DNA, the CDR3 is TGCAGTGCTAGAGTCGGGGCGGAATACACCATATATTTT.

The sample holds many counts of this clonotype. Written as DNA, the CDR3 is TGTGCCAGCAGCTCGGACCCTACTATGATAGCTAACTATGGCTACACCTTC. Amino acid sequence: CASSSDPTMIANYGYTF. This chain uses TRBV5-6 with TRBJ1-2; no definite D call. Trimming took off 3 bases at V and 0 bases at J, with 18 bases between the two ends. This CDR3 contains 17 residues. Germline CDR1 reads SGHDT; CDR2 reads YYEEEE.

Ten or more counts support this clonotype. The chain links TRBV12-3 or TRBV12-4 to TRBJ1-2; the D is unclear. The CDR3 length is 12 residues. V lost 2 bases to trimming and J lost 4 bases, with 5 bases between them. The CDR3 sequence is CASSLLGYGYTF. CDR3 DNA sequence: TGTGCCAGCAGTTTATTGGGCTATGGCTACACCTTC.

This clonotype was observed at least ten times. The chain couples TRBV4-1 to TRBJ1-2; D not certain. In germline, CDR1 is MGHRA, CDR2 YSYEKL. The CDR3 spans 13 residues. The ends were cut back, 3 bases at V and 1 base at J, with 6 bases in the middle. The CDR3 sequence is CASSQPDNYGYTF. CDR3 nucleotides: TGCGCCAGCAGCCAGCCGGATAACTATGGCTACACCTTC.

This clonotype was detected many times. The CDR3 loop is CASSLRPLPNTEAFF. DNA of the CDR3: TGCGCCAGCAGCCTTCGACCCCTGCCAAACACTGAAGCTTTCTTT. The chain recombines TRBV5-1 with TRBJ1-1; D is ambiguous. CDR1 is SGHRS, CDR2 YFSETQ, per germline. The length of the CDR3 is 15 residues. Trimming removed 4 bases from V and 2 bases from J, with 15 bases in between.

This clonotype was seen at least ten times. This sequence joins TRBV7-2 and TRBJ2-3, with D perhaps TRBD2 (7 bases). The CDR3 runs 15 residues. Trimming pared 7 bases from V and 9 bases from J, leaving 23 bases between. Germline CDR1 is SGHTA and CDR2 is FQGNSA. In DNA form, the CDR3 reads TGTGCCAGCAAAGGGGGGGGTTTGATGGCAGGGACGCAGTATTTT. Protein sequence: CASKGGGLMAGTQYF.

This clonotype was detected many times. V gene TRBV5-1 combines with J gene TRBJ2-1; perhaps TRBD2 as D (5 bases). The V end was cut by 4 bases, the J end by 10 bases, with 18 bases between. CDR1 SGHRS and CDR2 YFSETQ come from the germline V gene. The CDR3 length is 14 residues. The CDR3: CASSPETLSVEQFF. CDR3 in DNA: TGCGCCAGCAGCCCGGAGACCCTTAGCGTGGAGCAGTTCTTC.

This clonotype showed up many times. The V call is TRBV20-1, the J call TRBJ1-3; tentatively, D is TRBD1 (5 bases). Trimming took 6 bases from V and 4 from J, leaving 13 bases between them. CDR1 is DFQATT, CDR2 SNEGSKA, per germline (reference sequence). The CDR3 sequence is 13 residues long. Here the CDR3 reads CSATAGLGNTIYF. CDR3 nucleotides: TGCAGTGCCACGGCGGGGCTCGGAAACACCATATATTTT.

In this sample, this clonotype turned up many times. V gene TRBV6-1 combines with J gene TRBJ1-5; a weak D match, TRBD1 (5 bases). Germline CDR1 is MNHNS and CDR2 is SASEGT. Trimming shortened V by 1 base and J by 2 bases, and 21 bases separated the two germline ends. The CDR3 consists of 19 residues. The CDR3 protein is CASSEGPGRILWRNQPQHF. The DNA for the CDR3 is TGTGCCAGCAGTGAAGGGCCAGGGAGGATTCTTTGGCGCAATCAGCCCCAGCATTTT.

This clonotype was observed at least ten times. The chain links TRBV24-1 to TRBJ2-1, with 12 bases fitting TRBD2. The V segment lost 4 bases and the J segment 9 bases; nucleotides outside the gene matches: 9. The germline V gene has CDR1 KGHDR and CDR2 SFDVKD. The CDR3 is 16 residues long. CDR3 loop: CATSDPPSGGAAEQFF. The DNA for the CDR3 is TGTGCCACCAGTGACCCCCCTAGCGGGGGGGCCGCTGAGCAGTTCTTC.

This clonotype occurred many times. The chain uses TRBV12-3 or TRBV12-4 and TRBJ2-5, with TRBD1 matching over 8 bases. The CDR3 loop spans 14 amino acids. V lost 5 bases to trimming and J lost 5 bases; unmatched junction nucleotides: 7. The CDR3 sequence: CASSRDRTDETQYF. CDR3 nucleotides: TGTGCCAGCAGTCGGGACAGGACAGATGAGACCCAGTACTTC.

At least ten counts were recorded for this clonotype. The chain employs TRBV5-5 and TRBJ2-1; 8 bases map to TRBD2. CDR1 and CDR2 from the germline V gene are SGHKS and YYEKEE (reference sequence). This CDR3 is built from 15 residues. Losses at the gene ends were 5 bases for V and 7 bases for J; bases not matched to a gene: 11. The CDR3 DNA is TGTGCCAGCAGTTTGACTCGGGGGGGCGTAAATGAGCAGTTCTTC. Residues: CASSLTRGGVNEQFF.

Worth noting for this clonotype: Given a much more abundant clone one base away, this may be a read error. The rearrangement links TRBV5-1 to TRBJ2-1; D is undetermined. Looked up from germline, CDR1 is SGHRS and CDR2 is YFSETQ. The CDR3 extends over 15 amino acids. Trimming took off 0 bases at V and 0 bases at J, with 7 bases between the two ends. The chain's CDR3 is CASSLERVSYNEQFF. CDR3 DNA: TGCGCCAGCAGCTTGGAACGCGTCTCCTACAATGAGCAGTTCTTC.

There are many counts of this clonotype. The V call is TRBV4-2, the J call TRBJ2-1; 10 nucleotides line up with TRBD1. With 0 bases clipped from V and 3 bases from J, the junction kept 5 bases outside the gene matches. The germline CDR1 and CDR2 sequences are LGHNA and YNFKEQ. This CDR3 has 17 amino acids. Here the CDR3 DNA reads TGTGCCAGCAGCCAAGATTATCGGGACAGGGGCTACAATGAGCAGTTCTTC. It translates to CASSQDYRDRGYNEQFF.